This TCR beta chain is from a study of PD-1 blockade in classical Hodgkin lymphoma. General study results and limits: Whereas CD4+ TCR diversity had risen significantly by C4D1, CD8+ TCR diversity had not. Baseline diversity resembling that of newly diagnosed patients was seen in complete responders. Healthy donors reportedly exceeded newly diagnosed patients in baseline TCR diversity. Initiation of nivolumab under 1 year after ASCT led to exclusion of patients.

Looked up from germline, CDR1 is SQVTM and CDR2 is ANQGSEA. CDR3 length: 12 amino acids. The V end lost 4 bases, the J end lost 5 bases, and 11 bases lay between the germline ends. Method: immunoSEQ multiplex PCR; TCRdb's copy keeps in-frame clones and lacks some. Of some 39,000 clones in the sample, around 80% are singletons; the top ten hold more than 35%. Noted time point: cycle 4 day 1 (C4D1), after 6 weeks of nivolumab. The patients all showed relapse after autologous stem cell transplantation, while their brentuximab vedotin exposure varied. About this clone itself: Its antigen is as yet unknown.

The sequenced sample was peripheral blood mononuclear cells (PBMCs), obtained before the fourth cycle of nivolumab. V and J are TRBV29-1 and TRBJ2-5; maybe TRBD2 (6 bases). The receptor comes from a human donor with classical Hodgkin lymphoma. The chain's CDR3 is CSVGASAETQYF. CDR3 in DNA: TGCAGCGTTGGGGCTAGCGCGGAGACCCAGTACTTC.